The rows below give T cell receptor beta chains drawn from one sample of a study of T-cell memory formation after mild COVID-19. TCRdb ran MiXCR on the 5' RACE reads and lists one entry per CDR3 protein. This table holds 200,000 to 250,000 distinct CDR3 sequences, approximately 10% found once. Sequences were obtained from PBMCs or a T cell subset sorted from them (not recorded which). The origin of the receptors is a man aged 18 to 29 who had mild COVID-19 (a few samples of this study predate the infection). Cell type and time point are not known. Each CDR3 is given with its conserved first and last residue. D genes are given only for firm matches. Some rows mark clone size as missing; the rest say once, few, many or name a class of expanded clone.

J gene	clone size	D gene	V gene	CDR3 DNA	CDR3 protein
TRBJ2-1	NA	TRBD2	TRBV20-1	TGCAGTGCTAGTAGCGGGTCCTACAATGAGCAGTTCTTC	CSASSGSYNEQFF
TRBJ2-5	few	NA	TRBV11-2	TGTGCCAGCAGCCGGGCGGGCGGTGGGGAGACCCAGTACTTC	CASSRAGGGETQYF
TRBJ2-7	NA	NA	TRBV21-1	TGTGCCAGCAGCAAGAAGCCGGAGCAGTACTTC	CASSKKPEQYF
TRBJ2-3	NA	NA	TRBV27	TGTGCCAGCCTCCAGGGGTGGACGCAGTATTTT	CASLQGWTQYF
TRBJ1-1	NA	NA	TRBV11-2	TGTGCCAGCAGCTTAGATCGGGACGGAGTTCCGGCCACTGAAGCTTTCTTT	CASSLDRDGVPATEAFF
TRBJ1-1	few	NA	TRBV7-2	TGTGCCAGCAGCTTAGGCAGTGACGCTTTCTTT	CASSLGSDAFF
TRBJ2-7	NA	TRBD2	TRBV5-6	TGTGCCAGCAGCTCGGGACTAGCTTCCTACGAGCAGTACTTC	CASSSGLASYEQYF
TRBJ2-2	many	NA	TRBV5-4	TGTGCCAGCAGCTTCGGGGGCACCGGGGAGCTGTTTTTT	CASSFGGTGELFF
TRBJ2-1	NA	NA	TRBV12-3/TRBV12-4	TGTGCCAGCAGTTTTGTGGACGACAATGAGCAGTTCTTC	CASSFVDDNEQFF
TRBJ2-5	few	NA	TRBV5-4	TGTGCCAGCACCCTACGGACGGGCCAAGAGACCCAGTACTTC	CASTLRTGQETQYF
TRBJ2-1	few	TRBD2	TRBV6-2/TRBV6-3	TGTGCCAGCAGTTCCCGGGGTAGCGGGGGCCTCTACAATGAGCAGTTCTTC	CASSSRGSGGLYNEQFF
TRBJ2-5	many	NA	TRBV4-3	TGCGCCAGCAGCCATGCCGGGCTCGGGAAGACCCAGTACTTC	CASSHAGLGKTQYF
TRBJ1-4	few	TRBD1	TRBV2	TGTGCCAGCAGGGGACAGGCTGTGGGGGAAAAACTGTTTTTT	CASRGQAVGEKLFF
TRBJ2-7	few	NA	TRBV12-3/TRBV12-4	TGTGCCAGCAGTTTAGATGGTCCCACCTACGAGCAGTACTTC	CASSLDGPTYEQYF
TRBJ2-2	few	NA	TRBV19	TGTGCCAGTAGTATCGCTGACACCGATTATTTCTGGGAGCTGTTTTTT	CASSIADTDYFWELFF
TRBJ2-1	few	TRBD2	TRBV7-2	TGTGCCAGCAGCTTAGCGAGGATTAGCGGGTGGGATGAGCAGTTCTTC	CASSLARISGWDEQFF
TRBJ1-3	few	TRBD1	TRBV9	TGTGCCAGCAGCACGGGACAGCCAGGAAACACCATATATTTT	CASSTGQPGNTIYF
TRBJ1-2	few	NA	TRBV2	TGTGCCAGCAGTGAAGCAGGGCCAGACTATGGCTACACCTTC	CASSEAGPDYGYTF
TRBJ2-7	NA	NA	TRBV10-1	TGCGCCAGCAGTGAGTCGACCACCTACGAGCAGTACTTC	CASSESTTYEQYF
TRBJ2-5	NA	TRBD2	TRBV4-1	TGCGCCAGCAGCCAAGGTCCTCTCCGGGAGGGGAGAGGAGAGACCCAGTACTTC	CASSQGPLREGRGETQYF
TRBJ2-2	NA	TRBD2	TRBV20-1	TGCAGTGCCCGGCCCAGCGGGGGGCTGACCGGGGAGCTGTTTTTT	CSARPSGGLTGELFF
TRBJ2-7	few	TRBD2	TRBV20-1	TGCAGTGCTCGTAGCGGGGCCCCTTCCTACGAGCAGTACTTC	CSARSGAPSYEQYF
TRBJ1-1	NA	NA	TRBV9	TGTGCCAGCAGCCCCGAACCAGCTCGGGGCACTGAAGCTTTCTTT	CASSPEPARGTEAFF
TRBJ2-3	many	NA	TRBV5-1	TGCGCCAGCAGCCTTGAGGGTCTAGCAGTCACAGATACGCAGTATTTT	CASSLEGLAVTDTQYF
TRBJ2-2	many	NA	TRBV28	TGTGCCAGCAGTTTATTGTCCGGGGAGCTGTTTTTT	CASSLLSGELFF
TRBJ1-6	NA	TRBD1	TRBV5-6	TGTGCCAGCGGGACAGGGGGCTCCTATAATTCACCCCTCCACTTT	CASGTGGSYNSPLHF
TRBJ2-3	few	NA	TRBV7-2	TGTGCCAGCAGCATTGAGCGGGTGGAAGATACGCAGTATTTT	CASSIERVEDTQYF
TRBJ2-7	NA	NA	TRBV6-5	TGTGCCAGCAGTTACTTCGAGGAGCAGTACTTC	CASSYFEEQYF
TRBJ1-5	many	TRBD1	TRBV12-3/TRBV12-4	TGTGCCAGCAGCCGTAGGGGGCTAGCTCAGCCCCAGCATTTT	CASSRRGLAQPQHF
TRBJ2-5	NA	NA	TRBV4-3	TGCGCCAGCAGCAGGTCGGGGGGAGGGGGAGAGACCCAGTACTTC	CASSRSGGGGETQYF
TRBJ2-3	NA	NA	TRBV7-2	TGTGCCAGCAGCTCAGCCCCGGACACAGATACGCAGTATTTT	CASSSAPDTDTQYF
TRBJ1-5	few	NA	TRBV20-1	TGCAGTGCGGGGAACGCAGTTGTGAGTCAGCCCCAGCATTTT	CSAGNAVVSQPQHF
TRBJ2-3	few	TRBD2	TRBV7-9	TGTGCCAGCAGGGGGACTAGCCGAGATACGCAGTATTTT	CASRGTSRDTQYF
TRBJ2-1	few	TRBD2	TRBV7-2	TGTGCCAGCAGCAAACTAGCGCCTACCTACAATGAGCAGTTCTTC	CASSKLAPTYNEQFF
TRBJ1-4	few	NA	TRBV18	TGTGCCAGCTCTACCCGCCAGGCCTCCCAGGGAAAACTGTTTTTT	CASSTRQASQGKLFF
TRBJ2-1	many	TRBD2	TRBV6-5	TGTGCCAGCAGTTACGCCTATAGCGGGGTGGGGAATGAGCAGTTCTTC	CASSYAYSGVGNEQFF
TRBJ1-4	NA	TRBD1	TRBV4-1	TGCGCCAGCAGCCAGTGGGACAGGGTCGGGGATGAAAAACTGTTTTTT	CASSQWDRVGDEKLFF
TRBJ2-1	few	NA	TRBV24-1	TGTGCCACCACCTTGGGAGTTTCCTTCTACAATGAGCAGTTCTTC	CATTLGVSFYNEQFF
TRBJ2-1	few	NA	TRBV21-1	TGTGCCAGCACCCTAAGGGGGCCCAATGAGCAGTTCTTC	CASTLRGPNEQFF
TRBJ1-5	NA	NA	TRBV3-1	TGTGCCAGCGGTCCCTCGGACGGGGGCTTCAATCAGCCCCAGCATTTT	CASGPSDGGFNQPQHF
TRBJ1-5	NA	NA	TRBV2	TGTGCCAGCAGTTCTTACAGGGTCAATCAGCCCCAGCATTTT	CASSSYRVNQPQHF
TRBJ1-1	many	TRBD1	TRBV20-1	TGCAGTGCTAGACCCAGACAGGGAACAGACACTGAAGCTTTCTTT	CSARPRQGTDTEAFF
TRBJ1-2	NA	NA	TRBV29-1	TGCAGCGTTGAAGGCGAGGGAGGGCCCCGTCGGTATGGCTACACCTTC	CSVEGEGGPRRYGYTF
TRBJ2-5	NA	NA	TRBV7-9	TGTGCCAGCAGCAAATCCCTTGGGACCAGAGGGGAGACCCAGTACTTC	CASSKSLGTRGETQYF
TRBJ2-5	NA	TRBD2	TRBV12-3/TRBV12-4	TGTGCCAGCAGTAGGACTAGCGGGGGGGGAGAGACCCAGTACTTC	CASSRTSGGGETQYF
TRBJ1-2	few	NA	TRBV5-1	TGCGCCAGCAGGGCGGAAGGCTATGGCTACACCTTC	CASRAEGYGYTF
TRBJ1-1	NA	NA	TRBV10-3	TGTGCCATCAGTGAGTCGGTACAGACGAACACTGAAGCTTTCTTT	CAISESVQTNTEAFF
TRBJ2-1	NA	NA	TRBV9	TGTGCCAGCAGCGTAGCTTTCGGGGGTAGCTCCTACAATGAGCAGTTCTTC	CASSVAFGGSSYNEQFF
TRBJ2-5	NA	NA	TRBV11-2	TGTGCCAGCAGCTTGGGGGACGGAGAGACCCAGTACTTC	CASSLGDGETQYF
TRBJ1-1	NA	NA	TRBV9	TGTGCCAGCAGCGTGGGGGGTCCGAACACTGAAGCTTTCTTT	CASSVGGPNTEAFF